The clone carrying this T cell receptor (beta chain) was found a few times. Antigen: not known. The sample belongs to a study of beta chain features in type 1 diabetes. Study in general: The patients were much like the healthy donors in age, gender and cell yields.

The study, taken as a whole, reports: Within each of all four CD4+ subsets, Type 1 diabetes patients had TCRB CDR3s that were moderately but significantly shorter.

Each donor gave one heparinised blood draw averaging about 116 mL. Isolation of CD4+ naive, central memory, regulatory and stem cell-like memory cells was achieved by sorting via CD45RO/CCR7/CD25/CD127/CD95/CD27. V was clipped by 5 bases and J by 4 bases, with 8 bases between them. Germline CDR1 is SGHNT and CDR2 is YENEEA. The CDR3 is made up of 13 amino acids. The whole isolated RNA underwent reverse transcription, so sequencing captured expressed TCRB transcripts. Assay: immunoSEQ multiplex PCR; the TCRdb copy retains only in-frame clones and omits some. The sample yields a few hundred thousand clones, approximately 13% seen once.

Sequencing was carried out using naive CD4+ T cells from blood. The gene calls are TRBV11-3 and TRBJ2-2; the D is unclear. The clonotype comes from a woman between 18 and 30 years old with type 1 diabetes. CDR3 loop: CASSLRSTGELFF. In DNA form, the CDR3 reads TGTGCCAGCAGCCTCAGAAGCACCGGGGAGCTGTTTTTT.